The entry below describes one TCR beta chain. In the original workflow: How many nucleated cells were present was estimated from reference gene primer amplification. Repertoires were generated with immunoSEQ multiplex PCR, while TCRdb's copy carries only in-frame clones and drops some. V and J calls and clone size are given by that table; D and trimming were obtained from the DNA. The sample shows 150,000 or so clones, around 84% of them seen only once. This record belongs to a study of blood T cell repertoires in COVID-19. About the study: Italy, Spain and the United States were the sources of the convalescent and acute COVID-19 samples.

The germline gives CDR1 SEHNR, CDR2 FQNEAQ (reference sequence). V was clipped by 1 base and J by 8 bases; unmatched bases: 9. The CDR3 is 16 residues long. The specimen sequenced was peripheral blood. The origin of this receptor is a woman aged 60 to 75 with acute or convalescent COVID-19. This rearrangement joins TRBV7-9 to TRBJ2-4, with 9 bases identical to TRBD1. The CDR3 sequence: CASSLGLTGQGDIQYF. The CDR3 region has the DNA TGTGCCAGCAGCTTAGGTCTTACGGGACAGGGTGACATTCAGTACTTC.